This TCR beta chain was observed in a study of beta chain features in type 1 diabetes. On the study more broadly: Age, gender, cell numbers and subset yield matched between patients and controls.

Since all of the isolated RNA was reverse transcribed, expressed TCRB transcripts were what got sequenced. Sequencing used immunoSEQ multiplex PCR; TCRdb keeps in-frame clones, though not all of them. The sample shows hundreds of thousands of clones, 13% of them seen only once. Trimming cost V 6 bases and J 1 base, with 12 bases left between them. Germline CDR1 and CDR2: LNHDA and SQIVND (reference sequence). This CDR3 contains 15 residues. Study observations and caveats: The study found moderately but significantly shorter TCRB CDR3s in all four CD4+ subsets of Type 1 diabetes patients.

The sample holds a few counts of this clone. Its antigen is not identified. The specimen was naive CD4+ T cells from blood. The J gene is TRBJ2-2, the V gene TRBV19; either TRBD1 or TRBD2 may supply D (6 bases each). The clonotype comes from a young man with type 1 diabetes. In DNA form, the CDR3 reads TGTGCCAGTAGCGAGGGGGGCCTGAACACCGGGGAGCTGTTTTTT. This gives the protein CASSEGGLNTGELFF.